One sample yielded the 5 T cell receptor beta chains listed below, sequenced in a study of cytomegalovirus exposure and HLA in healthy donors. Method: immunoSEQ multiplex PCR; TCRdb's copy keeps in-frame clones and lacks some. The sample holds 100,000 to 120,000 clones, roughly 86% seen once. Sequenced sample: PBMCs. All receptors derive from a woman under 30 in good health and CMV-seropositive.

The V gene is TRBV5-4, the J gene TRBJ1-2; TRBD1 is a possible D gene (6 bases). The V gene's germline CDR1 is SGHNT and CDR2 YYREEE (reference sequence). This CDR3 region has 14 residues. The V gene lost 3 bases and the J gene lost 4 bases, with 13 bases spanning the gap. The CDR3 DNA reads TGTGCCAGCAGCTGGGACAAAGGCACCTATGGCTACACCTTC. It translates to CASSWDKGTYGYTF.

This sequence joins TRBV9 and TRBJ1-1, with a weak D call TRBD1 (5 bases). CDR1 and CDR2 from the germline V gene are SGDLS and YYNGEE. Trimming shortened V by 0 bases and J by 10 bases, and 13 bases separated the two germline ends. This CDR3 is built from 13 residues. CDR3 residues: CASSVAPDRVAFF. The DNA of the CDR3 is TGTGCCAGCAGCGTAGCGCCCGACAGAGTAGCTTTCTTT.

The gene calls are TRBV7-9 and TRBJ2-7, with D possibly being TRBD2 (6 bases). Trimming shortened V by 5 bases and J by 6 bases, and 17 bases separated the two germline ends. This CDR3 has 14 amino acids. The germline gives CDR1 SEHNR, CDR2 FQNEAQ (reference sequence). The CDR3 reads CASSVPAGSGEQYF. The CDR3 nucleotides are TGTGCCAGCAGCGTCCCAGCGGGTTCCGGCGAGCAGTACTTC. The whole variable domain, remainder taken from reference TRBV7-9 and TRBJ2-7, is DTGVSQNPRHKITKRGQNVTFRCDPISEHNRLYWYRQTLGQGPEFLTYFQNEAQLEKSRLLSDRFSAERPKGSFSTLEIQRTEQGDSAMYLCASSVPAGSGEQYFGPGTRLTVT.

CDR3 sequence reads: CASRLGGETQYF. The CDR3 DNA reads as TGCGCCAGCAGGCTGGGGGGAGAGACCCAGTACTTC. The genes are TRBV10-2 and TRBJ2-5; a possible D gene is TRBD2 (6 bases). Germline assignment: CDR1 WSHSY and CDR2 SAAADI. The V end lost 6 bases, the J end lost 4 bases, and 9 bases lay between the germline ends. This CDR3 region has 12 residues.

This chain uses TRBV9 with TRBJ2-7; D is unresolved. Trimming shortened V by 4 bases and J by 3 bases, and 11 bases separated the two germline ends. Germline V gene data show CDR1 as SGDLS and CDR2 as YYNGEE. This CDR3 region has 13 residues. Here the CDR3 reads CASSLAPRYEQYF. The CDR3 nucleotides are TGTGCCAGCAGCCTGGCCCCTCGCTACGAGCAGTACTTC.